This is a list of T cell receptor beta chains from one sample in a study of breast tumors, draining lymph nodes, adjacent tissues. Each CDR3 protein is one row after TCRdb ran MiXCR on the multiplex PCR reads. The data hold some 85,000 distinct CDR3 sequences, with around 29% observed a single time. Sequencing input: axillary lymph node tissue. The source of these receptors is a female donor with breast cancer. Some clones in this sample may be carry-over from other donors' samples. Each CDR3 is given with its conserved first and last residue. Each record gives: CDR3 length, clone size, V gene, D gene, J gene, CDR3 DNA, CDR3 protein. The D gene is left open where the match is weak. The size entry is marked missing in some rows and otherwise reads once, few, many or a size class.

>12|many|TRBV6-1|.|TRBJ2-7
TGTGCCAGCAGCAGAACAAACTACGAGCAGTACTTC
CASSRTNYEQYF
>17|many|TRBV24-1|.|TRBJ2-5
TGTGCCACCAGTGATCCCTCGGGGCGCTCCACCAGGGAGACCCAGTACTTC
CATSDPSGRSTRETQYF
>16|.|TRBV15|.|TRBJ2-4
TGTGCCACCAGCAGAGATAGGGATAGGGGCAGAAACATTCAGTACTTC
CATSRDRDRGRNIQYF
>15|many|TRBV20-1|TRBD2|TRBJ2-1
TGCAGTGCGAGAGGCTTCCGGGAGGGCTCGAATGAGCAGTTCTTC
CSARGFREGSNEQFF
>15|few|TRBV27|TRBD2|TRBJ2-5
TGTGCCAGCAGTTTATCTTCGTGGGGAGGGGAGACCCAGTACTTC
CASSLSSWGGETQYF
>12|.|TRBV4-1|.|TRBJ1-1
TGCGCCAGCCTCGGTGGAGGAACTGAAGCTTTCTTT
CASLGGGTEAFF
>16|many|TRBV27|TRBD2|TRBJ2-7
TGTGCCAGCAGTTTGAGCGGGGTTTTTTTCGTTTACGAGCAGTACTTC
CASSLSGVFFVYEQYF
>13|many|TRBV29-1|.|TRBJ2-7
TGCAGCGTTGTTAGGGCTGGAGCGTACGAGCAGTACTTC
CSVVRAGAYEQYF
>16|.|TRBV7-3|.|TRBJ2-2
TGTGCCAGCAGCTTAAAAATGAGGGAAGTCCCCGGGGAGCTGTTTTTT
CASSLKMREVPGELFF
>13|.|TRBV4-3|.|TRBJ2-5
TGCGCCAGCAGCCAAGCGGGCCCCAGGACCCAGTACTTC
CASSQAGPRTQYF
>15|.|TRBV3-1|.|TRBJ1-5
TGTGCCAGCAGTCCTAAACCGACGGGTAATTCACCCCAGCATTTT
CASSPKPTGNSPQHF
>13|many|TRBV12-3/TRBV12-4|.|TRBJ2-6
TGTGCCAGCAGTACGACTGGGGCCAACGTCCTGACTTTC
CASSTTGANVLTF
>17|once|TRBV7-2|TRBD1|TRBJ2-1
TGTGCCAGCAGCTTAACCTGGACAGGGAGCTCCTACAATGAGCAGTTCTTC
CASSLTWTGSSYNEQFF
>16|many|TRBV5-5|TRBD2|TRBJ2-7
TGTGCCAGCAGCAAAGAGCCGGGACTAGCGCGCTACGAGCAGTACTTC
CASSKEPGLARYEQYF
>12|.|TRBV20-1|TRBD1|TRBJ2-5
TGCAGTGCCAGGGGGCGAGAAGGAACCCAGTACTTC
CSARGREGTQYF
>12|.|TRBV19|TRBD1|TRBJ1-1
TGTGCCAGTAAGACAGGGGACACTGAAGCTTTCTTT
CASKTGDTEAFF
>15|many|TRBV20-1|TRBD1|TRBJ1-6
TGCAGTGCTAGACCCTGGGGACAGGCCGATTCACCCCTCCACTTT
CSARPWGQADSPLHF
>14|many|TRBV30|.|TRBJ1-2
TGTGCCTGGAGTGTAAATAGTAATTCCTATGGCTACACCTTC
CAWSVNSNSYGYTF
>15|many|TRBV2|TRBD1|TRBJ2-2
TGTGCCAGCAGTAGACAGGGGGCTGGCACCGGGGAGCTGTTTTTT
CASSRQGAGTGELFF
>13|many|TRBV4-1|.|TRBJ2-4
TGCGCCAGCAGCCTTGCTCCGAGCGGTATTCAGTACTTC
CASSLAPSGIQYF